What follows are 19 T cell receptor beta chains derived from one specimen sequenced in a study of blood T cell repertoires in COVID-19. Here immunoSEQ multiplex PCR was the method, and the copy in TCRdb shows in-frame clones only, minus some. The sample consists of approximately 230,000 clones, 80% to 90% of them appearing once. Input material: PBMCs or T cells enriched from blood (not recorded which). The receptors were sampled from a middle-aged man who had recovered from COVID-19.

The V and J genes are TRBV28 and TRBJ2-7; 7 bases agree with TRBD1. The CDR3 runs 15 residues. The trim removed 7 bases at V and 3 bases at J, leaving 12 bases unmatched. Germline-derived CDR1 and CDR2 are MDHEN and SYDVKM. CDR3 residues: CASTLPGGQSYEQYF. The CDR3 region has the DNA TGTGCCAGCACCCTCCCTGGGGGACAGAGCTACGAGCAGTACTTC.

V is TRBV9 and J is TRBJ2-1; 8 bases match TRBD1. CDR1 and CDR2 from the germline V gene are SGDLS and YYNGEE. The V segment lost 4 bases and the J segment 2 bases; nucleotides outside the gene matches: 5. The CDR3 length is 15 residues. CDR3 protein: CASSFRQGTYNEQFF. CDR3 bases: TGTGCCAGCAGCTTCCGACAGGGGACCTACAATGAGCAGTTCTTC. The complete variable domain, with remaining parts taken from reference TRBV9 and TRBJ2-1, reads DSGVTQTPKHLITATGQRVTLRCSPRSGDLSVYWYQQSLDQGLQFLIQYYNGEERAKGNILERFSAQQFPDLHSELNLSSLELGDSALYFCASSFRQGTYNEQFFGPGTRLTVL.

CDR3 protein: CASSIRLQGSYNEQFF. CDR3 DNA sequence: TGCGCCAGCAGCATTCGCCTCCAGGGTTCCTACAATGAGCAGTTCTTC. The rearrangement links TRBV5-1 to TRBJ2-1, with D perhaps TRBD1 (5 bases). V dropped 4 bases and J dropped 1 base, with 15 bases sitting between them. Germline-derived CDR1 and CDR2 are SGHRS and YFSETQ. The CDR3 loop spans 16 amino acids.

This clone was picked up one time. The rearrangement joins TRBV5-1 to TRBJ2-7; 8 bases agree with TRBD1. Germline values: CDR1 SGHRS, CDR2 YFSETQ. The V gene end was trimmed by 2 bases and the J gene end by 3 bases; junction bases not matched to a gene: 7. The CDR3 runs to 15 residues. CDR3 nucleotide sequence: TGCGCCAGCAGCTTTACTGGACAGGGCGTCTACGAGCAGTACTTC. Amino acids: CASSFTGQGVYEQYF. Using reference TRBV5-1 and TRBJ2-7 for the parts outside the CDR3, the full variable domain is KAGVTQTPRYLIKTRGQQVTLSCSPISGHRSVSWYQQTPGQGLQFLFEYFSETQRNKGNFPGRFSGRQFSNSRSEMNVSTLELGDSALYLCASSFTGQGVYEQYFGPGTRLTVT.

The chain uses TRBV6-4 and TRBJ2-4; no definite D call. The CDR3 contains 15 residues. V lost 3 bases, J lost 0 bases, and 9 bases lay in between. Germline CDR1 and CDR2: MRHNA and SNTAGT. CDR3 coding DNA: TGTGCCAGCAGTGAGGCTAGGCGAGCCAAAAACATTCAGTACTTC. Translated: CASSEARRAKNIQYF.

The genes are TRBV19 and TRBJ1-4, with D possibly being TRBD1 (6 bases). V was shortened by 3 bases and J by 3 bases, with 17 bases between the two germline ends. This CDR3 is 17 amino acids long. Looked up from germline, CDR1 is LNHDA and CDR2 is SQIVND (reference sequence). In DNA form, the CDR3 reads TGTGCCAGTAGTATCCAGTTGGTGGACAGAGCTAATGAAAAACTGTTTTTT. It yields the protein CASSIQLVDRANEKLFF.

The table lists this clone with a count of one. The rearrangement links TRBV2 to TRBJ2-1; the D is unclear. This CDR3 has 15 amino acids. Germline CDR1 SNHLY, CDR2 FYNNEI. V lost 7 bases and J 2 bases, leaving 15 bases between the germline ends. The CDR3 protein is CASTETSFPYNEQFF. The CDR3 DNA sequence: TGTGCCAGCACGGAGACGTCGTTCCCCTACAATGAGCAGTTCTTC.

V gene TRBV5-1 combines with J gene TRBJ2-5, with no clear D. This CDR3 is 14 amino acids long. Trimming left V 1 base short and J 4 bases short, with 11 bases between. Germline loops: CDR1 SGHRS, CDR2 YFSETQ. The CDR3 loop is CASSLRSVRETQYF. The CDR3 DNA is TGCGCCAGCAGCTTGCGGAGCGTCCGAGAGACCCAGTACTTC.

V is TRBV13 and J is TRBJ2-1; 12 bases agree with TRBD2. J lost 6 bases, V lost 3 bases, and 3 bases had no gene match. Per germline, CDR1 PRHDT and CDR2 FYEKMQ (reference sequence). The CDR3 extends over 15 amino acids. CDR3 amino acids: CASSFRLAGVNEQFF. The CDR3 DNA follows: TGTGCCAGCAGCTTTCGACTAGCGGGGGTCAATGAGCAGTTCTTC.

The chain has TRBV11-2 and TRBJ1-3; D uncertain. This CDR3 has 15 amino acids. V dropped 4 bases and J dropped 2 bases, with 12 bases sitting between them. Germline CDR1 reads SGHAT; CDR2 reads FQNNGV. This chain's CDR3 is CASSSAGVAGNTIYF. DNA for the CDR3: TGTGCCAGCAGCTCAGCTGGAGTGGCTGGAAACACCATATATTTT. The whole variable domain, remainder taken from reference TRBV11-2 and TRBJ1-3, is EAGVAQSPRYKIIEKRQSVAFWCNPISGHATLYWYQQILGQGPKLLIQFQNNGVVDDSQLPKDRFSAERLKGVDSTLKIQPAKLEDSAVYLCASSSAGVAGNTIYFGEGSWLTVV.

The genes are TRBV29-1 and TRBJ1-4; D uncertain. This CDR3 is built from 10 residues. The V gene lost 0 bases and the J gene lost 10 bases, with 3 bases spanning the gap. The germline V gene has CDR1 SQVTM and CDR2 ANQGSEA. CDR3 loop: CSVEDRKLFF. DNA for the CDR3: TGCAGCGTTGAAGACAGAAAACTGTTTTTT.

The genes are TRBV19 and TRBJ2-7, with a tentative D call TRBD1 (5 bases). From germline, CDR1 is LNHDA and CDR2 SQIVND (reference sequence). The V gene lost 7 bases and the J gene lost 8 bases, with 18 bases spanning the gap. The CDR3 totals 13 residues. The CDR3 DNA sequence: TGTGCCAGTAAGTCGGTCGGCCAGGGCCAGCAGTACTTC. This sequence encodes CASKSVGQGQQYF.

The table lists this clone with a count of one. The chain links TRBV29-1 to TRBJ2-1; D might be TRBD2 (5 bases). CDR1 and CDR2 (germline): SQVTM, ANQGSEA. Trimming took 6 bases from V and 8 from J, leaving 17 bases between them. The length of the CDR3 is 13 residues. The CDR3 here is CSVALRVRDEQFF. DNA of the CDR3: TGCAGCGTAGCATTACGGGTGAGGGATGAGCAGTTCTTC.

The rearrangement joins TRBV7-6 to TRBJ2-5; a weak D match, TRBD2 (6 bases). Germline CDR1 and CDR2: SGHVS and FNYEAQ. Between the trimmed V and J ends, which lost 1 base and 4 bases, there was a span of 13 bases. The CDR3 is 15 residues long. The CDR3: CASSLERLARETQYF. For the CDR3, the DNA is TGTGCCAGCAGCTTAGAGCGTCTAGCGAGAGAGACCCAGTACTTC.

The genes are TRBV28 and TRBJ1-3; no reliable D call. CDR1 and CDR2 (germline): MDHEN, SYDVKM. Trimming removed 3 bases from V and 5 bases from J, with 2 bases in between. This CDR3 spans 11 amino acids. Here the CDR3 reads CASSFRNTIYF. The CDR3, as DNA: TGTGCCAGCAGTTTTAGAAACACCATATATTTT.

The V call is TRBV25-1, the J call TRBJ1-1, with 10 bases that match TRBD1. The CDR3 loop spans 15 amino acids. CDR1 and CDR2 (germline): MGHDK, SYGVNS. V dropped 3 bases and J dropped 10; count of bases not matched to a gene: 11. The CDR3 DNA sequence: TGTGCCAGCAGTGAGACAGGGGGCCCAGCCCCAGGAGCTTTCTTT. Amino acid sequence: CASSETGGPAPGAFF.

The V gene is TRBV7-2, the J gene TRBJ2-3, with unresolved D. V lost 2 bases and J 3 bases, leaving 9 bases between the germline ends. CDR3 size: 14 residues. Germline CDR1 and CDR2: SGHTA and FQGNSA. This CDR3 reads CASSLQQYTDTQYF. The CDR3 DNA sequence: TGTGCCAGCAGCTTACAACAGTATACAGATACGCAGTATTTT. Complete variable domain (other parts from reference TRBV7-2 and TRBJ2-3): GAGVSQSPSNKVTEKGKDVELRCDPISGHTALYWYRQSLGQGLEFLIYFQGNSAPDKSGLPSDRFSAERTGGSVSTLTIQRTQQEDSAVYLCASSLQQYTDTQYFGPGTRLTVL.

The J gene is TRBJ2-2, the V gene TRBV2, with 11 positions matching TRBD2. Germline CDR1 reads SNHLY; CDR2 reads FYNNEI. CDR3 length: 17 residues. The trim removed 2 bases at V and 5 bases at J, leaving 7 bases unmatched. CDR3 loop: CASSESLLAGGTGELFF. CDR3 sequence (DNA): TGTGCCAGCAGTGAATCGCTCCTAGCGGGAGGTACCGGGGAGCTGTTTTTT.

This clone was observed once. The chain combines TRBV3-1 (or the pseudogene TRBV3-2) with TRBJ1-2; 8 nucleotides align to TRBD1. The CDR3 length is 17 residues. Germline CDR1 reads LGHDT; CDR2 reads YNNKEL (reference sequence). Losses at the gene ends were 6 bases for V and 4 bases for J; bases not matched to a gene: 16. CDR3 nucleotide sequence: TGTGCCAGCAGTTGGACAGGGAAGTATCTAGGGGGCTATGGCTACACCTTC. This gives the protein CASSWTGKYLGGYGYTF.